This TCR beta chain comes out of a study of T-cell reconstitution after alpha-beta-depleted transplantation in children (dated by TCRdb to 2016 to 2018). About the study as a whole: Using TCR repertoire profiling, the study quantitatively followed how T-cell immune reconstitution unfolded in children after TCRalphabeta/CD19-depleted allogeneic hematopoietic cell transplantation.

Note on this clonotype: It has no known antigen specificity. No base qualities exist here, and no much larger clone lies one base off it.

Libraries were made using PCR. Sequencing relied on an Illumina HiSeq 2500. Molecular barcoding was employed in the preparation of TCR libraries, with unique molecular identifiers being used to normalize TCRbeta repertoire quantification. TCRdb reworked the public reads: Q25 trimming with fastp, MiXCR clone assembly, productive beta chains retained. Each CDR3 protein appears once, grouped with its most common genes and DNA. This sample comprises over 550,000 distinct CDR3 sequences, 8% to 11% of them detected only once. Of the sample, less than 5% is held by the ten largest clones. This TCR derives from a human donor who donated a stem cell graft to a child with acute myeloid leukemia. This material consisted of PBMCs from the stem cell graft donor, taken from the stem cell graft.

CDR3 region: CAISESGGETQYF. In nucleotide form, the sequence is TGTGCCATCAGTGAGTCAGGGGGTGAGACCCAGTACTTC. Rearrangement joined TRBV10-3 to TRBJ2-5, and TRBD1 may be the D gene, going by 6 matching bases. The CDR3 has 13 amino acids, counting the end cysteine and phenylalanine. Only the CDR3 portion is preserved as DNA: 39 bases, with reading frame beginning at the first base. The germline V gene specifies ENHRY as CDR1 and SYGVKD as CDR2. V is shortened by 0 bases, J by 5 bases, and the region joining them spans 7 bases.